Listed below are T cell receptor beta chains from one sample, sequenced in a study of CD8+ T cells in alopecia areata. Profiled with immunoSEQ multiplex PCR; TCRdb holds only in-frame clones, not every one. The table includes 110,000 to 150,000 clones, roughly 52% detected once. The sample consisted of CD8+ T cells sorted from blood, taken at week 4, from a patient treated with tofacitinib. The receptor set was obtained from a human donor with alopecia areata. Both conserved end residues are part of each CDR3. A D gene is named only where the DNA matches it firmly. Size is stated for part of the rows, as once, few or many counts, or as a class when the clone is expanded.

clone size: .
J gene: TRBJ2-5
V gene: TRBV4-3
D gene: TRBD2
CDR3 protein: CASSQGGGGQETQYF
CDR3 DNA: TGCGCCAGCAGCCAAGGCGGGGGGGGACAAGAGACCCAGTACTTC

clone size: once
J gene: TRBJ2-3
V gene: TRBV2
D gene: TRBD2
CDR3 protein: CASVSGGYTDTQYF
CDR3 DNA: TGTGCTTCAGTCAGCGGGGGGTATACAGATACGCAGTATTTT

clone size: .
J gene: TRBJ2-5
V gene: TRBV6-6
D gene: TRBD1
CDR3 protein: CASSWTGVQETQYF
CDR3 DNA: TGTGCCAGCAGTTGGACAGGGGTCCAAGAGACCCAGTACTTC

clone size: .
J gene: TRBJ2-7
V gene: TRBV5-6
D gene: .
CDR3 protein: CASSLGQSSYEQYF
CDR3 DNA: TGTGCCAGCAGCTTGGGCCAGTCTTCCTACGAGCAGTACTTC

clone size: few
J gene: TRBJ2-1
V gene: TRBV4-2
D gene: TRBD2
CDR3 protein: CASSQDLAGGFEQFF
CDR3 DNA: TGTGCCAGCAGCCAAGATCTAGCGGGGGGGTTTGAGCAGTTCTTC

clone size: .
J gene: TRBJ2-7
V gene: TRBV6-6
D gene: .
CDR3 protein: CASTLRGDPYEQYF
CDR3 DNA: TGTGCCAGCACCCTAAGAGGGGATCCCTACGAGCAGTACTTC

clone size: .
J gene: TRBJ2-7
V gene: TRBV7-6
D gene: .
CDR3 protein: CASSFSPGRTYEQYF
CDR3 DNA: TGTGCCAGCAGCTTTAGCCCGGGACGAACCTACGAGCAGTACTTC

clone size: few
J gene: TRBJ1-2
V gene: TRBV9
D gene: .
CDR3 protein: CASSAWAGSGYTF
CDR3 DNA: TGTGCCAGCAGCGCGTGGGCAGGGTCTGGCTACACCTTC

clone size: .
J gene: TRBJ1-1
V gene: TRBV19
D gene: .
CDR3 protein: CASLTGTEAFF
CDR3 DNA: TGTGCCAGCCTGACAGGCACTGAAGCTTTCTTT

clone size: .
J gene: TRBJ1-2
V gene: TRBV4-3
D gene: .
CDR3 protein: CASSQDSGRVYGYTF
CDR3 DNA: TGCGCCAGCAGCCAAGATTCGGGCAGAGTGTATGGCTACACCTTC

clone size: .
J gene: TRBJ2-7
V gene: TRBV4-2
D gene: .
CDR3 protein: CASSQDLSTLSYEQYF
CDR3 DNA: TGTGCCAGCAGCCAAGACCTGTCCACCCTCTCCTACGAGCAGTACTTC